The rows below give T cell receptor beta chains drawn from one sample of a study of blood T cell repertoires in COVID-19. Method: immunoSEQ multiplex PCR; TCRdb's copy keeps in-frame clones and lacks some. Here the sample spans 140,000 or so clones, around 79% being singletons. Sequenced: peripheral blood. The receptors here all came from a woman in her 70s with COVID-19, enrolled during active disease. CDR3s include the opening cysteine and the closing phenylalanine or tryptophan. A D gene is named only where the DNA matches it firmly. Clone size is shown for a subset of rows, as once, few, many or a class of expanded clone.

d_gene	v_gene	j_gene	abundance	CDR3aa	CDR3nt
-	TRBV7-6	TRBJ1-5	-	CASSQNGGSNQPQHF	TGTGCCAGCAGCCAGAACGGCGGGAGCAATCAGCCCCAGCATTTT
-	TRBV12-3/TRBV12-4	TRBJ1-2	once	CASSSGRAYGYTF	TGTGCCAGCAGTTCGGGCAGGGCCTATGGCTACACCTTC
-	TRBV5-8	TRBJ1-6	-	CASSLDGGSPLHF	TGTGCCAGCAGCTTGGACGGAGGTTCACCCCTCCACTTT
-	TRBV6-5	TRBJ1-6	-	CASTVTDPSRSPLHF	TGTGCCAGCACTGTTACAGACCCTTCCAGATCACCCCTCCACTTT
-	TRBV5-1	TRBJ1-2	few	CASTPLEGGNYGYTF	TGCGCCAGCACCCCTCTCGAGGGAGGGAACTATGGCTACACCTTC
TRBD1	TRBV7-9	TRBJ1-6	-	CASTGQSDSPLHF	TGTGCCAGCACGGGACAGTCGGACTCACCCCTCCACTTT
TRBD2	TRBV6-6	TRBJ2-5	-	CASWRGVKETQYF	TGTGCCAGCTGGCGGGGGGTGAAAGAGACCCAGTACTTC
-	TRBV6-6	TRBJ1-1	many	CASSPQGGGSAHTEAFF	TGTGCCAGCAGTCCTCAGGGAGGTGGTTCGGCTCACACTGAAGCTTTCTTT
TRBD1	TRBV4-2	TRBJ1-5	-	CASSQTGTGGNQPQHF	TGTGCCAGCAGCCAAACCGGGACAGGGGGGAATCAGCCCCAGCATTTT
-	TRBV7-3	TRBJ1-3	-	CASSLDTLPVGNTIYF	TGTGCCAGCAGCTTAGACACTTTACCCGTAGGAAACACCATATATTTT
-	TRBV10-3	TRBJ1-6	few	CAISEIQGNSPLHF	TGTGCCATCAGTGAGATTCAGGGTAATTCACCCCTCCACTTT
TRBD1	TRBV5-5	TRBJ1-6	-	CASSIVPGTDVQPLHF	TGTGCCAGCAGCATAGTGCCCGGGACAGATGTTCAACCCCTCCACTTT
TRBD1	TRBV6-5	TRBJ1-2	-	CASSYRDRKGYTF	TGTGCCAGCAGTTACCGGGACAGAAAAGGCTACACCTTC
-	TRBV5-4	TRBJ2-7	-	CASREEVSSYEQYF	TGTGCCAGCCGAGAGGAGGTAAGCTCCTACGAGCAGTACTTC
-	TRBV19	TRBJ1-4	-	CASSPGQTNEKLFF	TGTGCCAGTAGTCCTGGACAGACAAATGAAAAACTGTTTTTT
-	TRBV5-5	TRBJ1-3	-	CASSLEWQDRNTIYF	TGTGCCAGCAGCTTGGAGTGGCAGGATAGAAACACCATATATTTT
TRBD1	TRBV9	TRBJ2-2	-	CASSAGTETGELFF	TGTGCCAGCAGCGCCGGGACAGAGACCGGGGAGCTGTTTTTT
TRBD1	TRBV6-5	TRBJ1-5	-	CASRDRVNQPQHF	TGTGCCAGCCGGGACAGGGTAAATCAGCCCCAGCATTTT
TRBD1	TRBV29-1	TRBJ2-7	-	CSVYPDRVVEQYF	TGCAGCGTCTACCCGGACAGGGTGGTCGAGCAGTACTTC
TRBD2	TRBV5-1	TRBJ2-5	-	CASSSSGGAVETQYF	TGCGCCAGCAGCAGTAGCGGGGGGGCCGTGGAGACCCAGTACTTC
-	TRBV7-8	TRBJ1-2	-	CASSLGVDSGGGYTF	TGTGCCAGCAGCTTAGGTGTGGACTCGGGGGGTGGCTACACCTTC
-	TRBV10-3	TRBJ1-5	-	CATTTDTLNQPQHF	TGTGCCACAACTACGGACACCCTCAATCAGCCCCAGCATTTT
-	TRBV28	TRBJ1-1	-	CASRGGTEAFF	TGTGCCAGCCGCGGGGGCACTGAAGCTTTCTTT
TRBD2	TRBV5-3	TRBJ2-4	-	CARSTYGGALAKNIQYF	TGTGCCAGATCCACCTACGGGGGGGCCCTAGCCAAAAACATTCAGTACTTC
-	TRBV9	TRBJ2-1	-	CASSVFRTSYNEQFF	TGTGCCAGCAGCGTTTTTAGGACTTCTTACAATGAGCAGTTCTTC
TRBD2	TRBV4-2	TRBJ2-3	-	CASSQDTSGGAVTDTQYF	TGTGCCAGCAGCCAAGATACCAGCGGGGGGGCCGTCACAGATACGCAGTATTTT
-	TRBV6-5	TRBJ1-2	-	CASSSLQGGEGYTF	TGTGCCAGCAGTTCCTTACAAGGGGGGGAAGGCTACACCTTC
-	TRBV19	TRBJ1-1	-	CASSYNVQGTEAFF	TGTGCCAGTAGCTACAACGTCCAGGGCACTGAAGCTTTCTTT
-	TRBV4-2	TRBJ2-1	few	CASSQRISGSSNEQFF	TGTGCCAGCAGCCAGAGGATCAGTGGGAGTTCCAATGAGCAGTTCTTC
-	TRBV18	TRBJ2-7	-	CASVPSGGGRYEQYF	TGTGCCAGCGTACCCTCAGGAGGCGGGCGATACGAGCAGTACTTC
TRBD1	TRBV19	TRBJ1-5	-	CASSGTGNQPQHF	TGTGCCAGTAGTGGGACAGGCAATCAGCCCCAGCATTTT
TRBD1	TRBV11-2	TRBJ1-2	-	CASSKQGSNYGYTF	TGTGCCAGCAGCAAACAGGGGTCTAACTATGGCTACACCTTC
-	TRBV7-8	TRBJ1-1	-	CASSFLGVGTEAFF	TGTGCCAGCAGCTTTCTAGGGGTGGGCACTGAAGCTTTCTTT
-	TRBV4-1	TRBJ1-5	few	CASSQDLPGLNQPQHF	TGCGCCAGCAGCCAAGACCTCCCAGGACTTAATCAGCCCCAGCATTTT
-	TRBV28	TRBJ1-2	once	CASSSAGTGNYGYTF	TGTGCCAGCAGTTCCGCCGGGACTGGGAACTATGGCTACACCTTC
TRBD2	TRBV20-1	TRBJ2-5	once	CSASLLAGAGAETQYF	TGCAGTGCTAGTTTGTTAGCGGGGGCTGGGGCGGAGACCCAGTACTTC
-	TRBV27	TRBJ1-5	-	CASSFNLGPGQPQHF	TGTGCCAGCAGCTTTAATCTTGGGCCGGGGCAGCCCCAGCATTTT
TRBD1	TRBV7-2	TRBJ1-2	-	CASSLVGQGKGYTF	TGTGCCAGCAGCTTAGTCGGACAGGGTAAAGGCTACACCTTC
-	TRBV6-1	TRBJ2-3	-	CASSEGSGPDTQYF	TGTGCCAGCAGTGAAGGGTCCGGTCCAGATACGCAGTATTTT
-	TRBV5-6	TRBJ1-1	few	CASSLVGRTEAFF	TGTGCCAGCAGCTTGGTTGGGAGAACTGAAGCTTTCTTT
TRBD1	TRBV10-3	TRBJ1-2	few	CAISLTQGAEGYTF	TGTGCCATCAGCCTAACTCAGGGGGCTGAGGGCTACACCTTC
TRBD1	TRBV15	TRBJ1-5	-	CATSKDRLSNQPQHF	TGTGCCACCAGCAAGGACAGGTTAAGCAATCAGCCCCAGCATTTT
-	TRBV29-1	TRBJ1-1	-	CSVEFSRNTEAFF	TGCAGCGTTGAGTTCTCGCGGAACACTGAAGCTTTCTTT
-	TRBV4-1	TRBJ1-2	-	CASSQAATADYGYTF	TGCGCCAGCAGCCAAGCGGCCACAGCGGACTATGGCTACACCTTC
-	TRBV11-3	TRBJ2-3	-	CASSPYDSPDTQYF	TGTGCCAGCAGCCCCTACGATAGCCCAGATACGCAGTATTTT